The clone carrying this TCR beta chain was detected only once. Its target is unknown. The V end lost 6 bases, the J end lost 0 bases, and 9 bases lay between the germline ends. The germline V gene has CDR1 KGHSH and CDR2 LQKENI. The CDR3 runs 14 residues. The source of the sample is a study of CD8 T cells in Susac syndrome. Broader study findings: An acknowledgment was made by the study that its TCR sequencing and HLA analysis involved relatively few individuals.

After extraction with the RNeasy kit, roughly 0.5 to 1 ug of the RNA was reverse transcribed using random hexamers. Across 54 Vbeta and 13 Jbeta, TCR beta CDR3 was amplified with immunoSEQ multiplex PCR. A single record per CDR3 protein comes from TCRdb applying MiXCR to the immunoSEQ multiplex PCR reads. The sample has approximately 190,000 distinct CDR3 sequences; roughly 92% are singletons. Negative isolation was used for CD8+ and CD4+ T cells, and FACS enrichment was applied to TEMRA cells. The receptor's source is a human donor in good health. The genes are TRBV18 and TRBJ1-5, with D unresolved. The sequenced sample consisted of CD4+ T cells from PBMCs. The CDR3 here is CASSGRSSNQPQHF. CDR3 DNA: TGTGCCAGCTCCGGCAGGTCTAGCAATCAGCCCCAGCATTTT.